A single sample gave rise to the 14 T cell receptor beta chains below, sequenced in a study of blood T cell repertoires in COVID-19. Assay: immunoSEQ multiplex PCR; the TCRdb copy retains only in-frame clones and omits some. The sample shows 250,000 to 350,000 clones, 90% of them seen only once. Material: PBMCs or T cells enriched from blood (not recorded which). The receptors derive from a young woman with acute COVID-19.

The chain joins TRBV9 to TRBJ2-3, with D perhaps TRBD1 (6 bases). This CDR3 has 19 residues. The ends were cut back, 4 bases at V and 1 base at J, with 25 bases in the middle. CDR1 and CDR2 (germline): SGDLS, YYNGEE. CDR3 coding DNA: TGTGCCAGCAGCCTAGCCCCGGTCTCACAGGGTTATCGCACAGATACGCAGTATTTT. Its translation: CASSLAPVSQGYRTDTQYF.

This chain joins TRBV10-3 and TRBJ2-3, with a possible D match to TRBD2 (6 bases). Germline V gene sequence: CDR1 ENHRY, CDR2 SYGVKD. V was clipped by 7 bases and J by 0 bases, with 11 bases between them. The CDR3 is made up of 14 amino acids. The CDR3 sequence: CAITPGTSTDTQYF. The CDR3 nucleotides are TGTGCCATCACCCCTGGGACTAGCACAGATACGCAGTATTTT.

The chain combines TRBV28 with TRBJ1-4; 8 positions match TRBD1. The CDR3 is 13 amino acids. Germline loops: CDR1 MDHEN, CDR2 SYDVKM. The trim removed 5 bases at V and 10 bases at J, leaving 6 bases unmatched. The CDR3 coding sequence is TGTGCCAGCAGTCCATCAGGGGGCGGAAAACTGTTTTTT. Amino acids: CASSPSGGGKLFF.

This clone was counted a single time. This chain links TRBV27 with TRBJ1-1; D is perhaps TRBD1 (6 bases). V gave up 6 bases and J gave up 4 bases, with 21 bases separating them. The CDR3 runs 16 residues. Germline CDR1 is MNHEY and CDR2 is SMNVEV (reference sequence). CDR3 in amino acids: CASSFVGAYGSTEAFF. The CDR3, as DNA: TGTGCCAGCAGCTTTGTGGGGGCTTACGGGTCCACTGAAGCTTTCTTT.

In DNA, the CDR3 is TGCAGCGTTGAAGATCCTACGGCGGGTACCTACGAGCAGTACTTC. As protein: CSVEDPTAGTYEQYF. The chain links TRBV29-1 to TRBJ2-7; possibly TRBD2 for D (5 bases). Per the germline V gene, CDR1 is SQVTM and CDR2 is ANQGSEA. The CDR3 sequence is 15 residues long. Trimming removed 0 bases at V and 2 bases at J, with 14 bases between.

This clone was counted a few times. The CDR3 DNA sequence: TGTGCCAGCAGTCGCAGCGACAGGGGTTACGAGCAGTACTTC. Its protein product is CASSRSDRGYEQYF. The rearrangement joins TRBV27 to TRBJ2-7, with 8 bases lining up with TRBD1. The CDR3 is 14 residues long. Germline-derived CDR1 and CDR2 are MNHEY and SMNVEV (reference sequence). The trim removed 5 bases at V and 4 bases at J, leaving 7 bases unmatched.

The V and J genes are TRBV12-3 or TRBV12-4 and TRBJ1-5, with 7 positions matching TRBD1. The CDR3 is made up of 13 amino acids. V was pared by 5 bases and J by 7 bases, with 5 bases of the junction left unmatched. CDR3 sequence reads: CASSMTGKQPQHF. The CDR3 DNA follows: TGTGCCAGCAGTATGACAGGGAAGCAGCCCCAGCATTTT.

This chain joins TRBV29-1 and TRBJ2-7; the match to TRBD2 covers 13 bases. This CDR3 spans 14 amino acids. V gave up 5 bases and J gave up 4 bases; unmatched junction bases: 5. CDR1 and CDR2 from the germline V gene are SQVTM and ANQGSEA. CDR3: CSVFGTSGKYEQYF. The DNA for the CDR3 is TGCAGCGTTTTTGGGACTAGCGGGAAGTACGAGCAGTACTTC.

The chain combines TRBV27 with TRBJ1-5, with 10 bases fitting TRBD1. The V and J ends lost 5 bases and 6 bases, in that order; junction bases with no gene match: 4. Per the germline V gene, CDR1 is MNHEY and CDR2 is SMNVEV (reference sequence). The CDR3 spans 14 residues. CDR3 sequence reads: CASSDRGPGQPQHF. The CDR3 nucleotides are TGTGCCAGCAGTGACAGGGGGCCCGGTCAGCCCCAGCATTTT.

The chain employs TRBV6-5 and TRBJ2-7; 10 bases fit TRBD2. The CDR3 is 14 amino acids. Germline trimming cut 2 bases from V and 6 bases from J; bases unmatched to any gene: 4. CDR1 is MNHEY and CDR2 is SVGAGI in the germline V gene. CDR3 residues: CASSYLAGVGEQYF. DNA of the CDR3: TGTGCCAGCAGTTACCTAGCGGGGGTCGGCGAGCAGTACTTC.

The rearrangement links TRBV28 to TRBJ2-7, with 11 positions matching TRBD2. J gave up 1 base and V 6 bases, and 2 bases lay outside the gene matches. This CDR3 is built from 14 residues. CDR1 is MDHEN, CDR2 SYDVKM, per germline. CDR3 protein: CASRVAGGSYEQYF. DNA of the CDR3: TGTGCCAGCAGAGTAGCGGGAGGGTCCTACGAGCAGTACTTC.

J is TRBJ2-1 and V is TRBV6-5, with D hard to call. CDR3 length equals 15 residues. V lost 0 bases and J lost 6, with 12 bases in between. Germline lookup yields CDR1 MNHEY and CDR2 SVGAGI. CDR3 nucleotide sequence: TGTGCCAGCAGTTACTCGAGGTCCTATTCCAATGAGCAGTTCTTC. Translated, it gives CASSYSRSYSNEQFF.

The V and J genes are TRBV24-1 and TRBJ1-2, with 8 bases aligning to TRBD1. Trimming at V came to 4 bases and at J to 1 base, leaving 7 bases not matched to a gene. Looked up from germline, CDR1 is KGHDR and CDR2 is SFDVKD. The CDR3 loop spans 16 amino acids. The CDR3 coding sequence is TGTGCCACCAGTGACCGAACGACAGGGGTTAACTATGGCTACACCTTC. It translates to CATSDRTTGVNYGYTF.

The J gene is TRBJ1-5, the V gene TRBV19, with D perhaps TRBD1 (6 bases). V lost 1 base and J 1 base, leaving 14 bases between the germline ends. Germline values: CDR1 LNHDA, CDR2 SQIVND (reference sequence). CDR3 length equals 17 residues. CDR3 bases: TGTGCCAGTAGTATAGGTGCGGGGGCGGGCAGCAATCAGCCCCAGCATTTT. Encoded protein: CASSIGAGAGSNQPQHF.